The source of this T cell receptor beta chain is a study of Graves' ophthalmopathy and Graves' hyperthyroidism. The authors amplified TCR beta CDR3 regions from RNA transcripts. First-round RT-PCR used HTBI primers; second-round multiplex PCR followed. TCRdb processed the multiplex PCR reads anew with MiXCR; each CDR3 protein has one entry. The sample lists hundreds of thousands of distinct CDR3 sequences, about 20% occurring once. Hyperthyroidism was classified as stable if no ophthalmopathy occurred within 18 months of follow-up. The authors enrolled newly diagnosed hyperthyroidism patients aged 18 to 65 with under 2 months' duration. Points from the study as a whole: A 13-signature model separated ophthalmopathy from stable hyperthyroidism, approximately 87% sensitivity, 80% to 83% specificity.

CDR3 size: 15 residues. CDR1 is MNHEY, CDR2 SVGAGI, per germline. Trimming left V 1 base short and J 2 bases short, with 12 bases between. Regarding this clonotype: The antigen is not known.

This sequence was found in a woman under 30 with stable Graves' hyperthyroidism. Some clones in this sample may be carry-over from other donors' samples. Sequencing was carried out using peripheral blood. V is TRBV6-5 and J is TRBJ2-7; D is unclear. Here the CDR3 DNA reads TGTGCCAGCAGTTACTACGGAGAGAATGCCTACGAGCAGTACTTC. It encodes CASSYYGENAYEQYF.